The 26 T cell receptor beta chains below come from one sample, sequenced in a study of read filtering for tumor transcriptome and immune sequencing. The library was built from roughly 400 ng RNA with molecular barcoded adaptors for alpha/delta and beta/gamma chains. TCRdb re-derived calls from the reads in MiXCR, one entry per CDR3 protein. The table lists about 130,000 distinct CDR3 sequences, approximately 12% of them singletons, with approximately 10% in the top ten. The specimen was a population of CD138-negative cells sorted from bone marrow. These receptor sequences come from a donor at least 40 years old with multiple myeloma.

In its sample, this clonotype was seen many times. The V and J genes are TRBV7-9 and TRBJ2-2, with D perhaps TRBD2 (6 bases). The V end lost 5 bases, the J end lost 4 bases, and 11 bases lay between the germline ends. From germline, CDR1 is SEHNR and CDR2 FQNEAQ (reference sequence). The CDR3 totals 14 residues. Written as DNA, the CDR3 is TGTGCCAGCAGCCGGGACTCGCGCACCGGGGAGCTGTTTTTT. Its translation is CASSRDSRTGELFF.

This clonotype was seen ten or more times. CDR3 nucleotides: TGTGCCAGCAGCGGCCAGGACAATGAGCAGTTCTTC. It codes for CASSGQDNEQFF. The chain is built from TRBV12-3 or TRBV12-4 and TRBJ2-1, with no clear D. The CDR3 consists of 12 residues. V shed 6 bases and J shed 5 bases, with 8 bases lying between them.

This clonotype has at least ten counts. The J gene is TRBJ1-1, the V gene TRBV7-2; TRBD1 might be the D (5 bases). The CDR3 covers 17 residues. Looked up from germline, CDR1 is SGHTA and CDR2 is FQGNSA. With 5 bases removed from V and 5 bases from J, the gap between germline ends came to 24 bases. The CDR3 sequence is CASSLPRDASRRTEAFF. The DNA for the CDR3 is TGTGCCAGCAGCCTCCCTAGGGACGCCTCCCGGCGGACTGAAGCTTTCTTT.

This clonotype was counted ten times or more. This chain uses TRBV23-1 with TRBJ1-1; maybe TRBD1 (5 bases). TRBV23-1 is sorted into the ORF group, with uncertain function. The CDR3 consists of 12 residues. V dropped 4 bases and J dropped 3 bases, with 6 bases sitting between them. CDR3 residues: CASSRGDTEAFF. Here the CDR3 DNA reads TGCGCCAGCAGTCGGGGGGACACTGAAGCTTTCTTT.

At least ten counts were recorded for this clonotype. Germline and junction disagree at one end, which may indicate a read error. This chain uses TRBV30 with TRBJ1-1; D might be TRBD1 (6 bases). Per the germline V gene, CDR1 is GTSNPN and CDR2 is SVGIG (reference sequence). CDR3 size: 13 residues. The CDR3 protein is CAGRAGDNTEAFF. The CDR3 coding sequence is TGTGCCGGGAGGGCAGGGGATAACACTGAAGCTTTCTTT.

This clonotype was detected many times. The chain recombines TRBV11-2 with TRBJ1-1; D gene ambiguous. There are 14 residues in the CDR3. Between the trimmed V and J ends, which lost 5 bases and 0 bases, there was a span of 10 bases. Germline V gives CDR1 SGHAT, CDR2 FQNNGV. The CDR3 here is CASSQVRLNTEAFF. CDR3 nucleotide sequence: TGTGCCAGCAGCCAAGTCAGGTTGAACACTGAAGCTTTCTTT. The complete variable domain, with remaining parts taken from reference TRBV11-2 and TRBJ1-1, reads EAGVAQSPRYKIIEKRQSVAFWCNPISGHATLYWYQQILGQGPKLLIQFQNNGVVDDSQLPKDRFSAERLKGVDSTLKIQPAKLEDSAVYLCASSQVRLNTEAFFGQGTRLTVV.

This clonotype was seen ten or more times. The chain uses TRBV28 and TRBJ2-1, with D hard to call. The CDR3 sequence is 16 residues long. V was shortened by 3 bases and J by 6 bases, with 18 bases between the two germline ends. Germline V CDR1 and CDR2: MDHEN, SYDVKM. In DNA, the CDR3 is TGTGCCAGCAGTTTCGAGTCTTTTCCGATGGGCAATGAGCAGTTCTTC. It encodes CASSFESFPMGNEQFF.

This clonotype was recorded many times. V and J are TRBV6-6 and TRBJ1-5; D not resolved. This CDR3 contains 16 residues. V lost 4 bases and J 2 bases, leaving 15 bases between the germline ends. Looked up from germline, CDR1 is MNHNY and CDR2 is SVGAGI (reference sequence). The CDR3 bases are TGTGCCAGCAGTTCAACTGGAGCGGCGGGCAATCAGCCCCAGCATTTT. This translates into CASSSTGAAGNQPQHF.

As concerns this clonotype: Given a much more abundant clone one base away, this may be a read error. The CDR3 ends on some other residue instead of the conserved phenylalanine or tryptophan, so this is likely a read error. V usage is TRBV20-1 and J usage is TRBJ2-1, with TRBD2 identical over 12 bases. The ends lost 6 bases at V and 9 bases at J; junction bases unmatched: 9. Germline CDR1 is DFQATT and CDR2 is SNEGSKA (reference sequence). CDR3 length: 14 residues. CDR3 amino acids: CSAPRLAGEGEQFS. The CDR3 nucleotides read TGCAGTGCCCCACGACTAGCGGGAGAAGGTGAGCAGTTCTCC.

This clonotype appeared many times. The rearrangement joins TRBV2 to TRBJ1-2; D is possibly TRBD1 (5 bases). The CDR3 loop spans 15 amino acids. The germline V gene encodes CDR1 SNHLY and CDR2 FYNNEI. Between the trimmed V and J ends, which lost 3 bases and 7 bases, there was a span of 18 bases. This chain's CDR3 is CASSDRAGSIGGYTF. For the CDR3, the DNA is TGTGCCAGCAGTGATCGGGCAGGGTCGATTGGTGGCTACACCTTC.

This clonotype was recorded at least ten times. The CDR3 coding sequence is TGTGCCAGCAGTTTACCCCGAGGACAGGCGAACACTGAAGCTTTCTTT. Amino acids: CASSLPRGQANTEAFF. This chain links TRBV28 with TRBJ1-1; 7 nucleotides line up with TRBD1. Germline-derived CDR1 and CDR2 are MDHEN and SYDVKM. V lost 2 bases, J lost 1 base, and 7 bases stayed unmatched. The CDR3 spans 16 residues.

In its sample, this clonotype was seen many times. The chain recombines TRBV4-1 with TRBJ1-4, with TRBD1 matching over 7 bases. CDR3 length: 15 amino acids. Germline V gene lookup returns CDR1 MGHRA and CDR2 YSYEKL. With V trimmed by 4 bases and J by 5 bases, 7 bases remained unmatched. The CDR3 is CASSPRTGMNEKLFF. Here the CDR3 DNA reads TGCGCCAGCAGCCCTCGGACAGGAATGAATGAAAAACTGTTTTTT.

This clonotype appeared many times. This sequence joins TRBV19 and TRBJ1-5, with D unresolved. The CDR3 spans 13 residues. V was shortened by 1 base and J by 5 bases, with 6 bases between the two germline ends. The germline V gene has CDR1 LNHDA and CDR2 SQIVND (reference sequence). CDR3 sequence: CASSIGADQPQHF. CDR3 bases: TGTGCCAGTAGTATAGGTGCTGATCAGCCCCAGCATTTT.

There are many counts of this clonotype. This chain connects TRBV28 to TRBJ2-7; TRBD2 aligns across 12 bases. The V gene's germline CDR1 is MDHEN and CDR2 SYDVKM. This CDR3 has 15 amino acids. J gave up 3 bases and V 5 bases, and 5 bases lay outside the gene matches. The CDR3 is CASSPGTSGHYEQYF. The DNA for the CDR3 is TGTGCCAGCAGTCCGGGGACTAGCGGGCACTACGAGCAGTACTTC. Full variable domain (rest looked up from reference TRBV28 and TRBJ2-7): DVKVTQSSRYLVKRTGEKVFLECVQDMDHENMFWYRQDPGLGLRLIYFSYDVKMKEKGDIPEGYSVSREKKERFSLILESASTNQTSMYLCASSPGTSGHYEQYFGPGTRLTVT.

The chain joins TRBV6-5 to TRBJ1-1; perhaps TRBD1 as D (6 bases). V gave up 5 bases and J gave up 10 bases, with 17 bases separating them. This CDR3 region has 13 residues. Looked up from germline, CDR1 is MNHEY and CDR2 is SVGAGI. CDR3 nucleotide sequence: TGTGCCAGCAGTGCTCTGAGGGGGGGCTCAGCTTTCTTT. It translates to CASSALRGGSAFF.

For this clonotype: A much larger clone lies a single base off, so this may be a read error. The rearrangement joins TRBV12-3 or TRBV12-4 to TRBJ2-3; 11 positions agree with TRBD2. The CDR3 is 14 residues long. The V gene end was trimmed by 6 bases and the J gene end by 4 bases; junction bases not matched to a gene: 3. The CDR3 region has the DNA TGTGCCAGCAGCTCTAGCGGGAGGCCAGATACGCAGTATTTT. Its translation: CASSSSGRPDTQYF.

This clonotype was found many times. This chain links TRBV28 with TRBJ2-7; the match to TRBD1 covers 9 bases. CDR1 is MDHEN and CDR2 is SYDVKM in the germline V gene. V shed 4 bases, J shed 5 bases, and the junction held 3 bases outside the gene matches. This CDR3 is built from 13 residues. Here the CDR3 DNA reads TGTGCCAGCAGTTCCGGACAGGGGCACGAGCAGTACTTC. This sequence encodes CASSSGQGHEQYF.

This clonotype has a count of ten or more. V gene TRBV11-1 combines with J gene TRBJ2-1, with D tentatively TRBD2 (5 bases). V was cut by 1 base and J by 7 bases, with 20 bases left in between. In germline, CDR1 is SGHAT, CDR2 FQDESV (reference sequence). The CDR3 is made up of 17 amino acids. The CDR3 sequence: CASSLGPGEGNLNEQFF. The CDR3 bases are TGTGCCAGCAGCTTAGGACCTGGAGAGGGTAACTTGAATGAGCAGTTCTTC. The variable domain in full, with the rest retrieved from reference TRBV11-1 and TRBJ2-1, is EAEVAQSPRYKITEKSQAVAFWCDPISGHATLYWYRQILGQGPELLVQFQDESVVDDSQLPKDRFSAERLKGVDSTLKIQPAELGDSAMYLCASSLGPGEGNLNEQFFGPGTRLTVL.

Worth noting for this clonotype: It may be a read error: a sequence one base away is much more abundant. Because the CDR3 is missing its conserved closing phenylalanine or tryptophan, this is likely a read error. The rearrangement uses TRBV24-1 and TRBJ1-1, with a tentative D call TRBD1 (5 bases). The V end lost 1 base, the J end lost 7 bases, and 9 bases lay between the germline ends. CDR1 and CDR2 (germline): KGHDR, SFDVKD. The CDR3 length is 13 residues. DNA of the CDR3: TGTGCCACCAGTGATTTCGGGGGTGGTGAAGCTTTCCTT. Translation gives CATSDFGGGEAFL.

This clonotype was found many times. The gene calls are TRBV6-1 and TRBJ2-1, with 7 bases matching TRBD1. Germline loops: CDR1 MNHNS, CDR2 SASEGT. The CDR3 runs to 15 residues. V was pared by 5 bases and J by 3 bases, with 7 bases of the junction left unmatched. The CDR3 is CASSRGQSRYNEQFF. For the CDR3, the DNA is TGTGCCAGCAGTAGGGGACAGAGCCGCTACAATGAGCAGTTCTTC.

In the case of this clonotype: With a far larger clone one base away, a read error is the likely cause. This chain joins TRBV12-3 or TRBV12-4 and TRBJ2-1; D is tentatively TRBD1 or TRBD2 (6 bases each). Deletions cut 4 bases from V and 6 bases from J, with 16 bases between. CDR3 length: 15 amino acids. The CDR3 nucleotides read TGTGCCAGCAGTTCCCTCGGGGGCCAGTCCAATGAGCAGTTCTTC. Translating it yields CASSSLGGQSNEQFF.

This clonotype showed up many times. The chain combines TRBV3-1 with TRBJ1-5; D is uncertain. CDR3 length: 13 residues. Germline V gene sequence: CDR1 LGHDT, CDR2 YNNKEL (reference sequence). The V gene lost 0 bases and the J gene lost 7 bases, with 7 bases spanning the gap. The CDR3, as DNA: TGTGCCAGCAGCCAAGATTTGGGGCAGCCCCAGCATTTT. It specifies CASSQDLGQPQHF.

A word on this clonotype: With a much larger clone just one base away, this may be a read error. CDR3 in amino acids: CASSLDPPAEAQYF. The CDR3 DNA reads as TGCGCCAGCAGCTTGGACCCTCCGGCGGAGGCCCAGTACTTC. The chain uses TRBV5-1 and TRBJ2-5, with a possible D match to TRBD2 (5 bases). Germline CDR1 reads SGHRS; CDR2 reads YFSETQ. The V gene lost 0 bases and the J gene lost 9 bases, with 15 bases spanning the gap. The CDR3 is 14 amino acids.

This clonotype was detected many times. The V gene is TRBV12-3 or TRBV12-4, the J gene TRBJ2-3; a possible D gene is TRBD2 (6 bases). CDR3 size: 14 residues. The germline V and J ends were trimmed by 7 bases and 2 bases, with 13 bases remaining between them. In DNA form, the CDR3 reads TGTGCCAGCATCCCGGGACTCCACACAGATACGCAGTATTTT. Its translation is CASIPGLHTDTQYF.

This clonotype was seen a handful of times. A much larger clonotype is one base distant, so this may be a read error. V usage is TRBV18 and J usage is TRBJ2-3; either TRBD1 or TRBD2 may supply D (5 bases each). Germline V gene sequence: CDR1 KGHSH, CDR2 LQKENI. The CDR3 has 14 amino acids. CDR3 nucleotide sequence: TGTGCCAGCTCACCACAGGGGAGCACAGATACGCGGTATTTT. Amino acids: CASSPQGSTDTRYF.

The chain uses TRBV5-1 and TRBJ1-4; 7 bases line up with TRBD1. The germline V gene has CDR1 SGHRS and CDR2 YFSETQ. Trimming took 4 bases from V and 4 from J; bases not matched to a gene: 7. The CDR3 contains 15 residues. CDR3 region: CASSREGTDNEKLFF. The DNA for the CDR3 is TGCGCCAGCAGCCGAGAGGGGACAGATAATGAAAAACTGTTTTTT.